This is a list of T cell receptor beta chains from one sample in a study of blood T cell repertoires in COVID-19. TCRdb's copy holds only in-frame clones and misses some; the assay was immunoSEQ multiplex PCR. The sample includes over 55,000 clones, 75% to 95% of them seen just once. Input material: peripheral blood. These receptors came from a man in his fifties or sixties with acute or convalescent COVID-19. Each CDR3 is given with its conserved first and last residue. D genes are given only for firm matches. Only part of the rows carry a size: once, few, many, or a class if the clone is expanded.

CDR3aa: CASSGRGSYGYTF; CDR3nt: TGTGCCAGCAGCGGCAGGGGCAGCTATGGCTACACCTTC; abundance: few; v_gene: TRBV5-6; j_gene: TRBJ1-2; d_gene: -
CDR3aa: CSASRGNQPQHF; CDR3nt: TGCAGTGCTAGTAGGGGAAATCAGCCCCAGCATTTT; abundance: -; v_gene: TRBV20-1; j_gene: TRBJ1-5; d_gene: -
CDR3aa: CASSKTSGVTSTDTQYF; CDR3nt: TGTGCCAGCAGTAAGACTAGCGGGGTAACTAGCACAGATACGCAGTATTTT; abundance: -; v_gene: TRBV27; j_gene: TRBJ2-3; d_gene: TRBD2
CDR3aa: CASWDARGSPLHF; CDR3nt: TGTGCCTCCTGGGACGCCCGGGGGTCACCCCTCCACTTT; abundance: -; v_gene: TRBV10-3; j_gene: TRBJ1-6; d_gene: -
CDR3aa: CASSSGESLGSYNEQFF; CDR3nt: TGTGCCAGCAGCTCGGGGGAGTCCCTCGGATCCTACAATGAGCAGTTCTTC; abundance: once; v_gene: TRBV7-2; j_gene: TRBJ2-1; d_gene: -
CDR3aa: CASSLRGSSNQPQHF; CDR3nt: TGTGCCAGCAGTCTCCGGGGGTCTAGCAATCAGCCCCAGCATTTT; abundance: -; v_gene: TRBV6-5; j_gene: TRBJ1-5; d_gene: -
CDR3aa: CATQLPGQGHGYTF; CDR3nt: TGTGCCACTCAGTTACCGGGACAGGGCCATGGCTACACCTTC; abundance: -; v_gene: TRBV19; j_gene: TRBJ1-2; d_gene: TRBD1
CDR3aa: CASSRDSNTEAFF; CDR3nt: TGTGCCAGCAGCCGTGACAGTAACACTGAAGCTTTCTTT; abundance: -; v_gene: TRBV7-2; j_gene: TRBJ1-1; d_gene: -
CDR3aa: CASSSINRNTIYF; CDR3nt: TGTGCCAGCAGCTCTATTAACCGAAACACCATATATTTT; abundance: -; v_gene: TRBV12-3/TRBV12-4; j_gene: TRBJ1-3; d_gene: -
CDR3aa: CATSDLAVTDTQYF; CDR3nt: TGTGCCACCAGTGATTTGGCGGTCACAGATACGCAGTATTTT; abundance: -; v_gene: TRBV24-1; j_gene: TRBJ2-3; d_gene: -
CDR3aa: CASSLYPDRGRGAGELFF; CDR3nt: TGTGCCAGCAGCTTATATCCGGACAGGGGGCGCGGCGCCGGGGAGCTGTTTTTT; abundance: -; v_gene: TRBV7-3; j_gene: TRBJ2-2; d_gene: TRBD1
CDR3aa: CASSSGVFTEAFF; CDR3nt: TGTGCCAGCAGTTCAGGGGTTTTCACTGAAGCTTTCTTT; abundance: -; v_gene: TRBV12-3/TRBV12-4; j_gene: TRBJ1-1; d_gene: -
CDR3aa: CASSPRNRGREKNNEQFF; CDR3nt: TGTGCCAGCAGCCCTAGGAACAGAGGGCGGGAAAAGAACAATGAGCAGTTCTTC; abundance: few; v_gene: TRBV7-6; j_gene: TRBJ2-1; d_gene: -
CDR3aa: CASSLRQQGNYGYTF; CDR3nt: TGTGCCAGCAGTTTACGCCAACAGGGGAACTATGGCTACACCTTC; abundance: -; v_gene: TRBV27; j_gene: TRBJ1-2; d_gene: TRBD1
CDR3aa: CASSTVGANEQFF; CDR3nt: TGTGCCAGTAGTACGGTTGGGGCCAATGAGCAGTTCTTC; abundance: -; v_gene: TRBV19; j_gene: TRBJ2-1; d_gene: -
CDR3aa: CASSFMGEGSGYTQYF; CDR3nt: TGTGCCAGCAGTTTTATGGGGGAGGGGAGTGGGTATACGCAGTATTTT; abundance: -; v_gene: TRBV28; j_gene: TRBJ2-3; d_gene: TRBD2
CDR3aa: CASSPAGGAEAFF; CDR3nt: TGTGCCAGCAGCCCGGCGGGGGGCGCGGAAGCTTTCTTT; abundance: once; v_gene: TRBV27; j_gene: TRBJ1-1; d_gene: -
CDR3aa: CASSIQARSHGYTF; CDR3nt: TGTGCCAGCAGTATTCAGGCCAGAAGTCATGGCTACACCTTC; abundance: -; v_gene: TRBV5-6; j_gene: TRBJ1-2; d_gene: -
CDR3aa: CATGTPGVYGYTF; CDR3nt: TGTGCCACTGGAACCCCAGGGGTCTATGGCTACACCTTC; abundance: -; v_gene: TRBV24-1; j_gene: TRBJ1-2; d_gene: -
CDR3aa: CASSPRSRGPGEQYF; CDR3nt: TGTGCCAGCTCACCAAGATCCAGGGGGCCGGGCGAGCAGTACTTC; abundance: few; v_gene: TRBV18; j_gene: TRBJ2-7; d_gene: TRBD1
CDR3aa: CASSLSRREQYF; CDR3nt: TGTGCCAGCAGCTTATCACGGCGGGAGCAGTACTTC; abundance: -; v_gene: TRBV5-4; j_gene: TRBJ2-7; d_gene: -
CDR3aa: CATSDATSGLGSTDTQYF; CDR3nt: TGTGCCACCAGTGATGCCACTAGCGGGCTGGGTAGCACAGATACGCAGTATTTT; abundance: -; v_gene: TRBV24-1; j_gene: TRBJ2-3; d_gene: TRBD2
CDR3aa: CASKRQGNEKLFF; CDR3nt: TGCGCCAGCAAACGACAGGGTAATGAAAAACTGTTTTTT; abundance: -; v_gene: TRBV10-1; j_gene: TRBJ1-4; d_gene: TRBD1
CDR3aa: CATSGTGGGNEQFF; CDR3nt: TGTGCCACCAGCGGGACCGGGGGGGGCAATGAGCAGTTCTTC; abundance: -; v_gene: TRBV15; j_gene: TRBJ2-1; d_gene: TRBD2
CDR3aa: CSVGANYGYTF; CDR3nt: TGCAGCGTCGGGGCTAACTATGGCTACACCTTC; abundance: -; v_gene: TRBV29-1; j_gene: TRBJ1-2; d_gene: -
CDR3aa: CASSTGTSGRVETQYF; CDR3nt: TGTGCCAGCAGCACCGGGACTAGCGGGAGGGTTGAGACCCAGTACTTC; abundance: -; v_gene: TRBV9; j_gene: TRBJ2-5; d_gene: TRBD2
CDR3aa: CASSQDSLSYNEQFF; CDR3nt: TGTGCCAGCAGCCAAGACAGTCTCTCCTACAATGAGCAGTTCTTC; abundance: -; v_gene: TRBV4-2; j_gene: TRBJ2-1; d_gene: -
CDR3aa: CASSDPYEQYF; CDR3nt: TGTGCCAGCAGTGATCCATACGAGCAGTACTTC; abundance: few; v_gene: TRBV2; j_gene: TRBJ2-7; d_gene: -
CDR3aa: CASRESRWFSGNTIYF; CDR3nt: TGTGCCAGCAGGGAAAGCCGCTGGTTCTCTGGAAACACCATATATTTT; abundance: -; v_gene: TRBV6-1; j_gene: TRBJ1-3; d_gene: -
CDR3aa: CASSTGLFYGYTF; CDR3nt: TGTGCCAGCAGCACGGGACTGTTCTATGGCTACACCTTC; abundance: once; v_gene: TRBV7-2; j_gene: TRBJ1-2; d_gene: -
CDR3aa: CASSLVVGREQYF; CDR3nt: TGTGCCAGCAGCTTAGTAGTAGGGAGGGAGCAGTACTTC; abundance: -; v_gene: TRBV7-2; j_gene: TRBJ2-7; d_gene: -
CDR3aa: CASSPTRAGRGGELFF; CDR3nt: TGTGCCAGCAGCCCAACCCGAGCGGGACGGGGCGGGGAGCTGTTTTTT; abundance: -; v_gene: TRBV7-3; j_gene: TRBJ2-2; d_gene: TRBD2
CDR3aa: CASSPRLAGGSYNEQFF; CDR3nt: TGCGCCAGCAGCCCGAGACTAGCGGGAGGTAGTTACAATGAGCAGTTCTTC; abundance: -; v_gene: TRBV5-1; j_gene: TRBJ2-1; d_gene: TRBD2
CDR3aa: CASSQEGLADSSYEQYF; CDR3nt: TGTGCCAGCAGCCAGGAAGGACTAGCGGACAGCTCCTACGAGCAGTACTTC; abundance: -; v_gene: TRBV4-2; j_gene: TRBJ2-7; d_gene: TRBD2
CDR3aa: CASSFFGRGAYEQYF; CDR3nt: TGTGCCAGCAGCTTTTTTGGGAGGGGTGCCTACGAGCAGTACTTC; abundance: -; v_gene: TRBV11-3; j_gene: TRBJ2-7; d_gene: TRBD2
CDR3aa: CASSFGGRLFF; CDR3nt: TGTGCCAGCAGCTTCGGGGGACGACTGTTTTTT; abundance: -; v_gene: TRBV6-5; j_gene: TRBJ1-4; d_gene: -
CDR3aa: CASRGTDTDTQYF; CDR3nt: TGTGCCAGCAGGGGGACAGACACAGATACGCAGTATTTT; abundance: -; v_gene: TRBV6-5; j_gene: TRBJ2-3; d_gene: TRBD1
CDR3aa: CASSPPSGRASYNEQFF; CDR3nt: TGTGCCAGCAGCCCACCTAGCGGGAGGGCGTCCTACAATGAGCAGTTCTTC; abundance: -; v_gene: TRBV13; j_gene: TRBJ2-1; d_gene: TRBD2
CDR3aa: CASSAQSEIGELFF; CDR3nt: TGTGCCAGCAGCGCCCAAAGCGAAATCGGGGAGCTGTTTTTT; abundance: once; v_gene: TRBV9; j_gene: TRBJ2-2; d_gene: -
CDR3aa: CASSPLRPGEAYEQYF; CDR3nt: TGTGCCAGCTCACCCCTGCGCCCAGGGGAAGCCTACGAGCAGTACTTC; abundance: -; v_gene: TRBV18; j_gene: TRBJ2-7; d_gene: -
CDR3aa: CASSLPVSYEQYF; CDR3nt: TGTGCCAGCAGTTTACCAGTCTCCTACGAGCAGTACTTC; abundance: -; v_gene: TRBV28; j_gene: TRBJ2-7; d_gene: -
CDR3aa: CASSLRGPQPQHF; CDR3nt: TGTGCCAGCAGTTTGAGGGGGCCTCAGCCCCAGCATTTT; abundance: -; v_gene: TRBV28; j_gene: TRBJ1-5; d_gene: TRBD1
CDR3aa: CASSLARENSPLHF; CDR3nt: TGCGCCAGCAGCTTGGCGAGGGAGAATTCACCCCTCCACTTT; abundance: -; v_gene: TRBV5-1; j_gene: TRBJ1-6; d_gene: -
CDR3aa: CASSLDRMNTEAFF; CDR3nt: TGCGCCAGCAGCCTGGACAGGATGAACACTGAAGCTTTCTTT; abundance: -; v_gene: TRBV4-3; j_gene: TRBJ1-1; d_gene: TRBD1
CDR3aa: CASRTGGSSTEAFF; CDR3nt: TGTGCCAGCAGAACGGGAGGGTCGAGCACTGAAGCTTTCTTT; abundance: -; v_gene: TRBV19; j_gene: TRBJ1-1; d_gene: -
CDR3aa: CASSSRGRERRNEQFF; CDR3nt: TGTGCCAGCAGTTCCCGGGGGCGGGAGAGGAGGAATGAGCAGTTCTTC; abundance: -; v_gene: TRBV27; j_gene: TRBJ2-1; d_gene: -
CDR3aa: CASTTGWTEAFF; CDR3nt: TGTGCCAGCACCACAGGGTGGACTGAAGCTTTCTTT; abundance: -; v_gene: TRBV2; j_gene: TRBJ1-1; d_gene: -
CDR3aa: CASSPLSGTGGNQPQHF; CDR3nt: TGTGCCAGCAGTCCCCTATCGGGGACAGGGGGCAATCAGCCCCAGCATTTT; abundance: -; v_gene: TRBV28; j_gene: TRBJ1-5; d_gene: TRBD1
CDR3aa: CASSLGQNHIGYTF; CDR3nt: TGTGCCAGCAGCCTGGGACAGAATCATATCGGCTACACCTTC; abundance: -; v_gene: TRBV28; j_gene: TRBJ1-2; d_gene: TRBD1
CDR3aa: CASSRSLSRVYEQYF; CDR3nt: TGTGCCAGCAGTCGCTCCCTGAGCAGGGTCTACGAGCAGTACTTC; abundance: -; v_gene: TRBV27; j_gene: TRBJ2-7; d_gene: -
CDR3aa: CASSPRDRGHVVDGYTF; CDR3nt: TGTGCCAGCAGTCCCCGGGACAGGGGGCATGTGGTGGATGGCTACACCTTC; abundance: -; v_gene: TRBV6-2/TRBV6-3; j_gene: TRBJ1-2; d_gene: TRBD1
CDR3aa: CASSPGHSNTEAFF; CDR3nt: TGTGCCAGCAGCCCGGGACACTCGAACACTGAAGCTTTCTTT; abundance: -; v_gene: TRBV7-2; j_gene: TRBJ1-1; d_gene: -